The clone carrying this T cell receptor (beta chain) was counted ten times or more. The sample is drawn from a study of Graves' ophthalmopathy and Graves' hyperthyroidism. This CDR3 region has 14 residues. Between the trimmed V and J ends, which lost 2 bases and 4 bases, there was a span of 11 bases. Transcripts of RNA were the source for amplifying TCR beta CDR3 regions. First-round RT-PCR used HTBI primers; second-round multiplex PCR followed. TCRdb reprocessed the multiplex PCR reads with MiXCR, giving one entry per CDR3 protein. The repertoire holds some 520,000 distinct CDR3 sequences, with approximately 15% as singletons.

This sequence was found in a woman aged 25 to 39 with Graves' ophthalmopathy. The chain has TRBV12-3 or TRBV12-4 and TRBJ1-1, with a tentative D call TRBD1 (5 bases). Sequencing was performed on blood. CDR3 amino acids: CASSLSGVVTEAFF. The DNA of the CDR3 is TGTGCCAGCAGTTTATCGGGGGTGGTCACTGAAGCTTTCTTT.